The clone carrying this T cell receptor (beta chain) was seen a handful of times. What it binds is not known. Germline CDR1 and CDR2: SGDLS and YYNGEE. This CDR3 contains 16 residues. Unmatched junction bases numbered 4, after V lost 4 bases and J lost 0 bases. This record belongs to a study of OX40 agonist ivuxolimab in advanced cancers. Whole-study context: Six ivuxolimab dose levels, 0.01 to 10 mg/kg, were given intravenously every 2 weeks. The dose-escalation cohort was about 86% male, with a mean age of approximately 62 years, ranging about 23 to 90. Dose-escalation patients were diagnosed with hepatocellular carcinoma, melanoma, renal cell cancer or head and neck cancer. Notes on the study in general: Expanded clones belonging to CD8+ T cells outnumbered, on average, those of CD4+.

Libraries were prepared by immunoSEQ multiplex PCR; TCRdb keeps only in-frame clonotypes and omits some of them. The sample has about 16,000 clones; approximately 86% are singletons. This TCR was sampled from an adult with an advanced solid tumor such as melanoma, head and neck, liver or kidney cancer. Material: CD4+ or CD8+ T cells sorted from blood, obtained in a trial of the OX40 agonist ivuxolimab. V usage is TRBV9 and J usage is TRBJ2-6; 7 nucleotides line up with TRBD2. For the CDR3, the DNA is TGTGCCAGCAGCCAAGGCGGGAGCTCTGGGGCCAACGTCCTGACTTTC. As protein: CASSQGGSSGANVLTF.